A selection of T cell receptor beta chains follows, all from one sample in a study of cytomegalovirus exposure and HLA in healthy donors. The data were produced by immunoSEQ multiplex PCR, yet TCRdb's version contains in-frame clones alone and is incomplete. The profile shows over 150,000 clones, roughly two thirds of them singletons. The sample taken for sequencing was PBMCs. These receptors all stem from a woman in her 40s in good health and CMV-seropositive. CDR3s include the opening cysteine and the closing phenylalanine or tryptophan. The D gene is left open where the match is weak. Where a row states a size, it is once, few, many or the class of an expanded clone; other rows omit it.

d_call: TRBD2; v_call: TRBV19; clone_size: few; j_call: TRBJ2-7; cdr3_nt: TGTGCCAGTAGTCAATCGGGACTAGCGGCTTCTTCCTACGAGCAGTACTTC; cdr3_aa: CASSQSGLAASSYEQYF
d_call: -; v_call: TRBV7-3; clone_size: once; j_call: TRBJ1-1; cdr3_nt: TGTGCCAGCAGCTTAAGTGCCCAGTGGCAGGAAGCTTTCTTT; cdr3_aa: CASSLSAQWQEAFF
d_call: TRBD1; v_call: TRBV6-5; clone_size: -; j_call: TRBJ1-1; cdr3_nt: TGTGCCAGCAGTTACTCTCTTACAGGGGGCACTGAAGCTTTCTTT; cdr3_aa: CASSYSLTGGTEAFF
d_call: -; v_call: TRBV28; clone_size: -; j_call: TRBJ1-2; cdr3_nt: TGTGCCAGCAGTTTAGGGACTTTTAACTATGGCTACACCTTC; cdr3_aa: CASSLGTFNYGYTF
d_call: -; v_call: TRBV5-8; clone_size: few; j_call: TRBJ1-5; cdr3_nt: TGTGCCAGCAGCCCTGGGGGGGTCAGCAATCAGCCCCAGCATTTT; cdr3_aa: CASSPGGVSNQPQHF
d_call: TRBD1; v_call: TRBV7-9; clone_size: few; j_call: TRBJ1-2; cdr3_nt: TGTGCCAGCAGCGGACAGGGGGAGGGTGGCTACACCTTC; cdr3_aa: CASSGQGEGGYTF
d_call: -; v_call: TRBV6-5; clone_size: -; j_call: TRBJ1-6; cdr3_nt: TGTGCCAGCAGTTACTCAAGTCGAGCGGATAATTCACCCCTCCACTTT; cdr3_aa: CASSYSSRADNSPLHF
d_call: -; v_call: TRBV6-5; clone_size: -; j_call: TRBJ1-5; cdr3_nt: TGTGCCAGCAGTTACTCGGCGGGCTCCCGGGGTCAGCCCCAGCATTTT; cdr3_aa: CASSYSAGSRGQPQHF
d_call: -; v_call: TRBV4-1; clone_size: -; j_call: TRBJ2-7; cdr3_nt: TGCGCCAGCAGCCAAGTGTGGTCAGGGACCTACGAGCAGTACTTC; cdr3_aa: CASSQVWSGTYEQYF
d_call: -; v_call: TRBV5-6; clone_size: -; j_call: TRBJ1-6; cdr3_nt: TGTGCCAGCATCGACAGCTCCTATAATTCACCCCTCCACTTT; cdr3_aa: CASIDSSYNSPLHF
d_call: TRBD1; v_call: TRBV5-1; clone_size: -; j_call: TRBJ1-5; cdr3_nt: TGCGCCAGCAGCTTGGACGGACAGGGGGGTAATCAGCCCCAGCATTTT; cdr3_aa: CASSLDGQGGNQPQHF
d_call: TRBD1; v_call: TRBV5-8; clone_size: -; j_call: TRBJ1-2; cdr3_nt: TGTGCCAGCAGCCACAGGGGTTATGGCTACACCTTC; cdr3_aa: CASSHRGYGYTF
d_call: TRBD1; v_call: TRBV4-2; clone_size: -; j_call: TRBJ1-4; cdr3_nt: TGTGCCAGCAGCCAATCTTCCGACAGGGCAGGTGAAAAACTGTTTTTT; cdr3_aa: CASSQSSDRAGEKLFF
d_call: -; v_call: TRBV7-9; clone_size: few; j_call: TRBJ1-2; cdr3_nt: TGTGCCAGCAGCTCAGGGGAAGGCTACACCTTC; cdr3_aa: CASSSGEGYTF
d_call: -; v_call: TRBV7-2; clone_size: -; j_call: TRBJ1-6; cdr3_nt: TGTGCCAGCAGCTTAGGTACCGACTCTTATAATTCACCCCTCCACTTT; cdr3_aa: CASSLGTDSYNSPLHF
d_call: -; v_call: TRBV7-9; clone_size: -; j_call: TRBJ1-5; cdr3_nt: TGTGCCAGCAGCTTAGATGGCAGGCCGAATCAGCCCCAGCATTTT; cdr3_aa: CASSLDGRPNQPQHF
d_call: -; v_call: TRBV6-1; clone_size: -; j_call: TRBJ1-1; cdr3_nt: TGTGCCAGCAGCCGATACGGTACTGAAGCTTTCTTT; cdr3_aa: CASSRYGTEAFF
d_call: -; v_call: TRBV28; clone_size: -; j_call: TRBJ1-4; cdr3_nt: TGTGCCAGCAGTTTTGGGGGGGAATCAGAAAAACTGTTTTTT; cdr3_aa: CASSFGGESEKLFF
d_call: -; v_call: TRBV11-3; clone_size: -; j_call: TRBJ2-1; cdr3_nt: TGTGCCAGCAGCTTAGGTCTAGTTGGGTACAATGAGCAGTTCTTC; cdr3_aa: CASSLGLVGYNEQFF
d_call: TRBD1; v_call: TRBV6-5; clone_size: few; j_call: TRBJ1-1; cdr3_nt: TGTGCCAGCAGTTCGGACAGGGGCACTGAAGCTTTCTTT; cdr3_aa: CASSSDRGTEAFF
d_call: -; v_call: TRBV5-1; clone_size: -; j_call: TRBJ2-4; cdr3_nt: TGCGCCAGCAGCCACGACAGAGCGAGCCCCAAAAACATTCAGTACTTC; cdr3_aa: CASSHDRASPKNIQYF
d_call: TRBD2; v_call: TRBV28; clone_size: once; j_call: TRBJ2-7; cdr3_nt: TGTGCCAGCAGTCCCACCGGCGGGGGGAGCTCCTACGAGCAGTACTTC; cdr3_aa: CASSPTGGGSSYEQYF
d_call: -; v_call: TRBV19; clone_size: -; j_call: TRBJ1-4; cdr3_nt: TGTGCCAGTAGATCCCAGGGTGGGGGCCGTGAAAAACTGTTTTTT; cdr3_aa: CASRSQGGGREKLFF
d_call: TRBD2; v_call: TRBV29-1; clone_size: -; j_call: TRBJ2-2; cdr3_nt: TGCAGCGTTCTGGTGAGCGGGGGGAACACCGGGGAGCTGTTTTTT; cdr3_aa: CSVLVSGGNTGELFF
d_call: -; v_call: TRBV27; clone_size: once; j_call: TRBJ2-1; cdr3_nt: TGTGCCAGCAGGGGGGGGGCTGAGCAGTTCTTC; cdr3_aa: CASRGGAEQFF
d_call: -; v_call: TRBV6-4; clone_size: -; j_call: TRBJ1-1; cdr3_nt: TGTGCCAGCAATCCAGGGGTCGGTCCGGGCACCGAAGCTTTCTTT; cdr3_aa: CASNPGVGPGTEAFF
d_call: -; v_call: TRBV4-3; clone_size: -; j_call: TRBJ2-1; cdr3_nt: TGCGCCAGCAGCCAAGATCGAGGGCAGTACAATGAGCAGTTCTTC; cdr3_aa: CASSQDRGQYNEQFF
d_call: -; v_call: TRBV4-3; clone_size: few; j_call: TRBJ1-6; cdr3_nt: TGCGCCAGCAGCCAAGTTGACGGCCGGGGGACACCCCTCCACTTT; cdr3_aa: CASSQVDGRGTPLHF
d_call: -; v_call: TRBV29-1; clone_size: -; j_call: TRBJ1-2; cdr3_nt: TGCAGCGTTGACGCAGGGAACTATGGCTACACCTTC; cdr3_aa: CSVDAGNYGYTF
d_call: TRBD2; v_call: TRBV7-2; clone_size: -; j_call: TRBJ2-7; cdr3_nt: TGTGCCAGCAGCTTCCGGACTAGCGACTACGAGCAGTACTTC; cdr3_aa: CASSFRTSDYEQYF
d_call: TRBD2; v_call: TRBV4-3; clone_size: -; j_call: TRBJ2-5; cdr3_nt: TGCGCCAGCAGCCAAGATCGGGGGGGGGCCCGAGTCCAAGAGACCCAGTACTTC; cdr3_aa: CASSQDRGGARVQETQYF
d_call: TRBD1; v_call: TRBV6-5; clone_size: few; j_call: TRBJ1-2; cdr3_nt: TGTGCCAGCAAACCGGGACAGTTCTATTATGGCTACACCTTC; cdr3_aa: CASKPGQFYYGYTF
d_call: TRBD1; v_call: TRBV29-1; clone_size: -; j_call: TRBJ2-1; cdr3_nt: TGCAGCGTAGGGACAGGGGAGTACAATGAGCAGTTCTTC; cdr3_aa: CSVGTGEYNEQFF
d_call: -; v_call: TRBV6-5; clone_size: -; j_call: TRBJ2-7; cdr3_nt: TGTGCCAGCAGTTACGGCCCTCCGGACAGCTCCTACGAGCAGTACTTC; cdr3_aa: CASSYGPPDSSYEQYF
d_call: -; v_call: TRBV28; clone_size: -; j_call: TRBJ1-5; cdr3_nt: TGTGCCAGCACAAGCTACCAGGGTAGCAATCAGCCCCAGCATTTT; cdr3_aa: CASTSYQGSNQPQHF
d_call: -; v_call: TRBV4-3; clone_size: -; j_call: TRBJ2-3; cdr3_nt: TGCGCCAGCAGCCAAGGAACACCTTCTAGCACAGATACGCAGTATTTT; cdr3_aa: CASSQGTPSSTDTQYF
d_call: TRBD2; v_call: TRBV5-1; clone_size: -; j_call: TRBJ2-5; cdr3_nt: TGCGCCAGCAGCTTTAGTACTAGCGGCCAAGAGACCCAGTACTTC; cdr3_aa: CASSFSTSGQETQYF
d_call: -; v_call: TRBV28; clone_size: -; j_call: TRBJ2-1; cdr3_nt: TGTGCCAGCAGCCGACAAGGCTCGTTGGGGTTCTTC; cdr3_aa: CASSRQGSLGFF
d_call: -; v_call: TRBV9; clone_size: few; j_call: TRBJ2-7; cdr3_nt: TGTGCCAGCAGCGTCACGGGTAGTCCCTCTTCCGGGGAGCAGTACTTC; cdr3_aa: CASSVTGSPSSGEQYF
d_call: -; v_call: TRBV19; clone_size: once; j_call: TRBJ1-5; cdr3_nt: TGTGCCAGTATCCCCAGGGCGAATAGCAATCAGCCCCAGCATTTT; cdr3_aa: CASIPRANSNQPQHF